This entry concerns a single T cell receptor (beta chain). This sample stems from a study of blood T cell repertoires in COVID-19. Study overall: Some COVID-19 samples were acute and others convalescent; all came from the United States, Italy and Spain. The analysed material was cDNA or gDNA that came from T cells, B-cell-depleted T cells, or PBMCs.

As originally analysed: Nucleated cell number was recorded as an estimate derived from reference gene primer amplification. Repertoires were generated with immunoSEQ multiplex PCR, while TCRdb's copy carries only in-frame clones and drops some. V and J calls plus clone size are reproduced from that table; the DNA served to infer D and trimming. The data contain about 76,000 clones, approximately 80% of them singletons. Germline CDR1 MNHEY, CDR2 SVGAGI. The length of the CDR3 is 15 residues. Trimming left V 6 bases short and J 3 bases short, with 17 bases between. This clonotype was obtained from a man older than 75 with acute or convalescent COVID-19. Sequencing was performed on peripheral blood. The V gene is TRBV6-5, the J gene TRBJ2-5, with D possibly being TRBD2 (6 bases). CDR3 coding DNA: TGTGCCAGCAGCCCCGCGGGGATGGGTGAAGAGACCCAGTACTTC. Protein product: CASSPAGMGEETQYF.